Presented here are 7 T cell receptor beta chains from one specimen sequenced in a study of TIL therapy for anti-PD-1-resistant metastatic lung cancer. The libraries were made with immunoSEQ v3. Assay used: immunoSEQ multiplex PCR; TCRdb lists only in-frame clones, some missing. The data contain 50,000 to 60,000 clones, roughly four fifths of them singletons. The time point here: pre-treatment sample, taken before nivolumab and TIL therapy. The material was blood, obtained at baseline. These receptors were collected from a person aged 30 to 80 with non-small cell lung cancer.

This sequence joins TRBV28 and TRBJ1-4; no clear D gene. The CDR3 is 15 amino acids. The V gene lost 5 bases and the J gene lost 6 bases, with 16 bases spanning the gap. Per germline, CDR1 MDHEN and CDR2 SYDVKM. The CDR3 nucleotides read TGTGCCAGCAGTGCCCCCGGATTCTTCCATGAAAAACTGTTTTTT. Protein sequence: CASSAPGFFHEKLFF. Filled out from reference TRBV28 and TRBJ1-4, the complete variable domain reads DVKVTQSSRYLVKRTGEKVFLECVQDMDHENMFWYRQDPGLGLRLIYFSYDVKMKEKGDIPEGYSVSREKKERFSLILESASTNQTSMYLCASSAPGFFHEKLFFGSGTQLSVL.

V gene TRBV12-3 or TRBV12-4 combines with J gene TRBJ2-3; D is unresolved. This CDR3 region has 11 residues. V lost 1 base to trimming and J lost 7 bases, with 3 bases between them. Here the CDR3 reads CASSLGNTQYF. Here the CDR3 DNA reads TGTGCCAGCAGTTTAGGTAATACGCAGTATTTT.

CDR3: CASSLQGWEQYF. DNA of the CDR3: TGCGCCAGCAGCTTACAGGGTTGGGAGCAGTACTTC. The genes are TRBV5-1 and TRBJ2-7, with a weak D call TRBD1 (6 bases). The germline V gene encodes CDR1 SGHRS and CDR2 YFSETQ. V lost 2 bases and J lost 7, with 10 bases in between. The CDR3 extends over 12 amino acids.

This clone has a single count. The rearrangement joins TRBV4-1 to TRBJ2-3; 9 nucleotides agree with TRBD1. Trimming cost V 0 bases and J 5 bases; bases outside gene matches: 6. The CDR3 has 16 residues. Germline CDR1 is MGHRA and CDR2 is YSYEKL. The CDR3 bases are TGCGCCAGCAGCCAAGAGGGACAGGGTGAGGGAGATACGCAGTATTTT. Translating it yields CASSQEGQGEGDTQYF.

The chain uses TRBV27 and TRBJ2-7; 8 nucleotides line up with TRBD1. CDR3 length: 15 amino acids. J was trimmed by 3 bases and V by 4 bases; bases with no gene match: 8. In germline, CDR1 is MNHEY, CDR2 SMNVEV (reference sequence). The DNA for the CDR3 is TGTGCCAGCAGTTCCTCGACAGGGGAAAGCTACGAGCAGTACTTC. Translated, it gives CASSSSTGESYEQYF.

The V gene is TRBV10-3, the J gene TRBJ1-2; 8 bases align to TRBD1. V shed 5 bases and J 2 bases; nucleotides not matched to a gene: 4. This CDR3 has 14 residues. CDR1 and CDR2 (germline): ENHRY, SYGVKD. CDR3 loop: CAISRTGSNYGYTF. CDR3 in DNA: TGTGCCATCAGTCGGACAGGGTCAAACTATGGCTACACCTTC.

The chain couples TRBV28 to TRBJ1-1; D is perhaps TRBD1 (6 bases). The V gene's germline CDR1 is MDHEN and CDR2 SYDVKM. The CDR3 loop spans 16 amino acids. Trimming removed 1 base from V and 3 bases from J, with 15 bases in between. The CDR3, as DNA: TGTGCCAGCAGTTTATCTTTGGGGGGGGGCCACACTGAAGCTTTCTTT. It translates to CASSLSLGGGHTEAFF.